Listed here are 20 T cell receptor beta chains from one sample, sequenced in a study of blood T cell repertoires in COVID-19 (dated by TCRdb to the early 2020s). The library was produced with the immunoSEQ multiplex PCR assay. Not all clones reach the TCRdb copy of this immuneACCESS table, which keeps in-frame sequences only. Checked studies attribute under half of the gap to unresolved V genes and leave the rest unexplained. Within this sample are about 210,000 clones, with over 75% of them counted one time only. 2% to 3% of the sample is in the top ten clones. The sample taken for sequencing was peripheral blood. Receptors originate from an older woman with COVID-19, enrolled during active disease.

V usage is TRBV29-1 and J usage is TRBJ1-1, with 9 bases identical to TRBD1. The V and J ends lost 6 bases and 5 bases, in that order; junction bases with no gene match: 7. Germline CDR1 is SQVTM and CDR2 is ANQGSEA. The CDR3 runs 13 residues. CDR3 bases: TGCAGCGTCGGCACAGGGGGCTTAACTGAAGCTTTCTTT. This codes for CSVGTGGLTEAFF.

The chain recombines TRBV11-2 with TRBJ2-7, with 8 bases aligning to TRBD2. There are 13 residues in the CDR3. V was clipped by 1 base and J by 6 bases; unmatched bases: 2. CDR1 and CDR2 from the germline V gene are SGHAT and FQNNGV. CDR3 loop: CASSLAGGPEQYF. The DNA of the CDR3 is TGTGCCAGCAGCTTAGCGGGGGGGCCCGAGCAGTACTTC. Filled out from reference TRBV11-2 and TRBJ2-7, the complete variable domain reads EAGVAQSPRYKIIEKRQSVAFWCNPISGHATLYWYQQILGQGPKLLIQFQNNGVVDDSQLPKDRFSAERLKGVDSTLKIQPAKLEDSAVYLCASSLAGGPEQYFGPGTRLTVT.

The chain combines TRBV19 with TRBJ2-1; D possibly corresponds to TRBD1 (5 bases). CDR1 is LNHDA and CDR2 is SQIVND in the germline V gene (reference sequence). The length of the CDR3 is 15 residues. V gave up 3 bases and J gave up 4 bases, with 13 bases separating them. CDR3 loop: CASSMWGGTYNEQFF. The CDR3 coding sequence is TGTGCCAGTAGTATGTGGGGCGGTACTTACAATGAGCAGTTCTTC.

The rearrangement links TRBV7-2 to TRBJ2-3; TRBD2 is a possible D gene (7 bases). The V end was cut by 5 bases, the J end by 1 base, with 13 bases between. Germline CDR1 is SGHTA and CDR2 is FQGNSA. The CDR3 loop spans 15 amino acids. This CDR3 is CASSEWGGGTDTQYF. CDR3 coding DNA: TGTGCCAGCAGCGAGTGGGGGGGCGGCACAGATACGCAGTATTTT.

The rearrangement uses TRBV7-2 and TRBJ1-2; D perhaps matches TRBD1 (5 bases). The CDR3 extends over 12 amino acids. V lost 8 bases, J lost 7 bases, and 14 bases lay in between. Per the germline V gene, CDR1 is SGHTA and CDR2 is FQGNSA. CDR3 nucleotide sequence: TGTGCCAGCGCCGGTGGCGGGGGTGGCTACACCTTC. This gives the protein CASAGGGGGYTF.

The chain couples TRBV12-5 to TRBJ2-7; perhaps TRBD1 as D (5 bases). The CDR3 runs 12 residues. Trimming removed 6 bases at V and 7 bases at J, with 13 bases between. Per germline, CDR1 LGHNT and CDR2 FRNRAP. As DNA, the CDR3 is TGTGCTAGTGGAAAGACAGCACCAGAGCAGTACTTC. It yields the protein CASGKTAPEQYF. Variable domain in full (rest from reference TRBV12-5 and TRBJ2-7): DARVTQTPRHKVTEMGQEVTMRCQPILGHNTVFWYRQTMMQGLELLAYFRNRAPLDDSGMPKDRFSAEMPDATLATLKIQPSEPRDSAVYFCASGKTAPEQYFGPGTRLTVT.

The V and J genes are TRBV5-1 and TRBJ2-3, with 11 bases matching TRBD1. Germline trimming cut 0 bases from V and 4 bases from J; bases unmatched to any gene: 7. The germline V gene encodes CDR1 SGHRS and CDR2 YFSETQ. The CDR3 covers 17 residues. This CDR3 is CASSLEHLGQGADTQYF. CDR3 DNA: TGCGCCAGCAGCTTGGAACATTTGGGACAGGGGGCAGATACGCAGTATTTT.

The CDR3 region is CASSEAAAGYSYEQYF. The CDR3 region has the DNA TGTGCCAGCAGTGAAGCTGCAGCGGGGTACTCCTACGAGCAGTACTTC. The chain carries TRBV6-1 and TRBJ2-7, with 7 bases lining up with TRBD2. The length of the CDR3 is 16 residues. The trim removed 0 bases at V and 0 bases at J, leaving 5 bases unmatched. CDR1 is MNHNS, CDR2 SASEGT, per germline.

The J gene is TRBJ2-7, the V gene TRBV5-4; TRBD2 might be the D (7 bases). This CDR3 region has 15 residues. V was clipped by 3 bases and J by 2 bases, with 15 bases between them. CDR1 is SGHNT, CDR2 YYREEE, per germline (reference sequence). The CDR3 DNA sequence: TGTGCCAGCAGCTCGGGGCGGGGGCCGACCTACGAGCAGTACTTC. Translating gives CASSSGRGPTYEQYF.

The gene calls are TRBV15 and TRBJ1-6; the match to TRBD1 covers 9 bases. The V gene end was trimmed by 0 bases and the J gene end by 6 bases; junction bases not matched to a gene: 6. Looked up from germline, CDR1 is LNHNV and CDR2 is YYDKDF (reference sequence). The CDR3 runs 17 residues. CDR3 amino acids: CATSRDFRDRVNSPLHF. As DNA, the CDR3 is TGTGCCACCAGCAGAGATTTTCGGGACAGGGTTAATTCACCCCTCCACTTT. The variable domain in full, with the rest retrieved from reference TRBV15 and TRBJ1-6, is DAMVIQNPRYQVTQFGKPVTLSCSQTLNHNVMYWYQQKSSQAPKLLFHYYDKDFNNEADTPDNFQSRRPNTSFCFLDIRSPGLGDTAMYLCATSRDFRDRVNSPLHFGNGTRLTVT.

V is TRBV19 and J is TRBJ2-3; perhaps TRBD1 as D (5 bases). With 2 bases removed from V and 0 bases from J, the gap between germline ends came to 6 bases. Germline CDR1 is LNHDA and CDR2 is SQIVND (reference sequence). The CDR3 consists of 14 residues. In nucleotides, the CDR3 is TGTGCCAGTAGTATACAGGGAAGCACAGATACGCAGTATTTT. Translated: CASSIQGSTDTQYF. Full variable domain (outside the CDR3, taken from reference TRBV19 and TRBJ2-3): DGGITQSPKYLFRKEGQNVTLSCEQNLNHDAMYWYRQDPGQGLRLIYYSQIVNDFQKGDIAEGYSVSREKKESFPLTVTSAQKNPTAFYLCASSIQGSTDTQYFGPGTRLTVL.

This chain connects TRBV5-1 to TRBJ2-1; TRBD1 aligns across 9 bases. Per the germline V gene, CDR1 is SGHRS and CDR2 is YFSETQ. The CDR3 is 15 residues long. The V gene end was trimmed by 7 bases and the J gene end by 3 bases; junction bases not matched to a gene: 8. CDR3 residues: CASSPGQGRYNEQFF. The CDR3 DNA sequence: TGCGCCAGCTCGCCTGGACAGGGGCGCTACAATGAGCAGTTCTTC.

The CDR3, as DNA: TGCGCCAGCAGCCGTCTACAGGGGGCGGAGGGCTACACCTTC. Translated, it gives CASSRLQGAEGYTF. The rearrangement uses TRBV4-3 and TRBJ1-2, with 9 bases that match TRBD1. This CDR3 is built from 14 residues. Germline trimming cut 4 bases from V and 8 bases from J; bases unmatched to any gene: 8. The germline V gene encodes CDR1 LGHNA and CDR2 YSLEER.

This clone was seen a few times. This chain uses TRBV7-2 with TRBJ1-6; 9 bases are a match to TRBD1. V gave up 3 bases and J gave up 7 bases; unmatched junction bases: 7. In germline, CDR1 is SGHTA, CDR2 FQGNSA. This CDR3 contains 16 residues. In DNA, the CDR3 is TGTGCCAGCAGCTTGACCTCGGACAGGGGAAATTCACCCCTCCACTTT. Its translation: CASSLTSDRGNSPLHF.

This chain links TRBV19 with TRBJ2-1, with TRBD2 identical over 9 bases. Germline CDR1 reads LNHDA; CDR2 reads SQIVND (reference sequence). V was pared by 2 bases and J by 5 bases, with 4 bases of the junction left unmatched. The CDR3 consists of 15 residues. Written as DNA, the CDR3 is TGTGCCAGTAGTATATCAGCGGGAGGTAACAATGAGCAGTTCTTC. It is translated as CASSISAGGNNEQFF.

This chain links TRBV5-1 with TRBJ1-1; D is possibly TRBD1 (5 bases). This CDR3 spans 14 amino acids. Germline lookup yields CDR1 SGHRS and CDR2 YFSETQ. With 3 bases removed from V and 1 base from J, the gap between germline ends came to 10 bases. The CDR3 DNA is TGCGCCAGCAGCTCCAGGGATGCGAACACTGAAGCTTTCTTT. It codes for CASSSRDANTEAFF.

The chain links TRBV12-3 or TRBV12-4 to TRBJ1-1; the D is unclear. V gave up 4 bases and J gave up 8 bases, with 8 bases separating them. The CDR3 is made up of 11 amino acids. The CDR3 nucleotides read TGTGCCAGCAGTTCTGGCAGGGAAGCTTTCTTT. Protein: CASSSGREAFF.

The chain combines TRBV19 with TRBJ2-7; 9 nucleotides match TRBD1. Trimming cost V 5 bases and J 3 bases; bases outside gene matches: 5. The CDR3 covers 14 residues. In germline, CDR1 is LNHDA, CDR2 SQIVND (reference sequence). The CDR3 protein is CASSGRQGVYEQYF. The CDR3 DNA reads as TGTGCCAGTAGTGGACGACAGGGGGTCTACGAGCAGTACTTC.

The chain's CDR3 is CASSWSSGRANEQYF. CDR3 in DNA: TGTGCCAGCAGCTGGTCTAGCGGGAGAGCTAACGAGCAGTACTTC. The chain links TRBV5-4 to TRBJ2-7; 10 nucleotides match TRBD2. The germline CDR1 and CDR2 sequences are SGHNT and YYREEE (reference sequence). The CDR3 is 15 residues long. With V trimmed by 3 bases and J by 5 bases, 8 bases remained unmatched.

V gene TRBV15 combines with J gene TRBJ1-6, with 10 bases identical to TRBD1. After removal of 2 bases from V and 7 bases from J, the junction contained 2 bases not matched to a gene. Germline lookup yields CDR1 LNHNV and CDR2 YYDKDF (reference sequence). The CDR3 loop spans 15 amino acids. CDR3 loop: CATSRSGQGNSPLHF. The CDR3 DNA follows: TGTGCCACCAGCAGATCGGGACAGGGGAATTCACCCCTCCACTTT.